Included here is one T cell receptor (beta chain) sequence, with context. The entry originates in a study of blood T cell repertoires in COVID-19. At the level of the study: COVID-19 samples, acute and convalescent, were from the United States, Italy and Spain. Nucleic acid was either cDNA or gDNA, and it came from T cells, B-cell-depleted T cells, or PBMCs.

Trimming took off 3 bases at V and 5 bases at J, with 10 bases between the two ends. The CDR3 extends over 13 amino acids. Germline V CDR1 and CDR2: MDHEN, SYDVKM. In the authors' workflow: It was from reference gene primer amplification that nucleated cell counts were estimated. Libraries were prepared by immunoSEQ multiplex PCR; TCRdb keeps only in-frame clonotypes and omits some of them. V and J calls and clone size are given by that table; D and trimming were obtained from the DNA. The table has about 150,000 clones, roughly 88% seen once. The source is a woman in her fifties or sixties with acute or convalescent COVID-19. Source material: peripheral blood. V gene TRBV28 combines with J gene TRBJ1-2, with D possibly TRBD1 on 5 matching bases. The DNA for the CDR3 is TGTGCCAGCAGTTTGTCGACAGCTTATGGCTACACCTTC. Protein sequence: CASSLSTAYGYTF.